This T cell receptor (beta chain) originates from a study of prognosis after radiotherapy for stage I lung cancer. Across the study: Each non-small cell lung cancer patient was deemed medically inoperable. Stereotactic body radiotherapy was never combined with concurrent therapy in any patient. Points from the study as a whole: Reports indicated that TRBV and TRBJ gene usage differed between patients with and without metastases, including differences in nine V and two J genes after SBRT.

This clonotype was observed many times. Antigen unknown. TCR beta CDR3 was amplified from genomic DNA by two-round multiplex PCR. Primers specific to each TRBV and TRBJ gene were used in first-round PCR. TCRdb processed the multiplex PCR reads anew with MiXCR; each CDR3 protein has one entry. The profile shows some 34,000 distinct CDR3 sequences, under 35% of them singletons. The junction had 7 bases not matched to a gene; V was cut back by 5 bases and J by 2 bases. This CDR3 comprises 14 residues. CDR1 SQVTM and CDR2 ANQGSEA come from the germline V gene. This material consisted of PBMCs, taken before or after stereotactic body radiation therapy (not recorded which). The origin of this receptor is a donor over 45 with non-small cell lung cancer. The chain uses TRBV29-1 and TRBJ2-7; 9 bases are shared with TRBD1. The CDR3 DNA reads TGCAGCGTTAAGCGGGACAGGGCACCCTACGAGCAGTACTTC. It specifies CSVKRDRAPYEQYF.